The rows below give T cell receptor beta chains drawn from one sample of a study of OX40 agonist ivuxolimab in advanced cancers. Sequencing was performed with immunoSEQ multiplex PCR; in TCRdb, only in-frame clones are kept and a portion is missing. This repertoire shows approximately 17,000 clones, around 82% found once; its top ten account for 40% to 50%. This material consisted of CD4+ or CD8+ T cells sorted from blood, taken in a trial of the OX40 agonist ivuxolimab. The receptor set was obtained from an adult with an advanced solid tumor such as melanoma, head and neck, liver or kidney cancer. Both conserved end residues are part of each CDR3. Fields, in order: J gene, clone size, D gene, V gene, CDR3 DNA, CDR3 protein. The D gene is left open where the match is weak. Some rows mark clone size as missing; the rest say once, few, many or name a class of expanded clone.

>TRBJ2-3|.|.|TRBV6-5
TGTGCCAGCAGTTACTCGGACGTGCTCACAGATACGCAGTATTTT
CASSYSDVLTDTQYF
>TRBJ2-2|.|.|TRBV4-3
TGCGCCAGCAGCCAAGACTGGGCCCCTGGGACCGGGGAGCTGTTTTTT
CASSQDWAPGTGELFF
>TRBJ1-5|.|.|TRBV11-2
TGTGCCAGCAGCCCTACGGGCCATCAGCCCCAGCATTTT
CASSPTGHQPQHF
>TRBJ2-2|.|TRBD1|TRBV9
TGTGCCAGCAGCTCTGACACAGGGGGAACCACCGGGGAGCTGTTTTTT
CASSSDTGGTTGELFF
>TRBJ2-3|.|TRBD2|TRBV6-4
TGTGCCAGCAGTTCGGGGGGGGAGGCAGATACGCAGTATTTT
CASSSGGEADTQYF
>TRBJ2-5|.|.|TRBV2
TGTGCCAGCAGTGGTCCGGACGGGGGAGAGACCCAGTACTTC
CASSGPDGGETQYF
>TRBJ1-2|.|TRBD1|TRBV27
TGTGCCAGCAGTTCGACAGGGGGCTACTATGGCTACACCTTC
CASSSTGGYYGYTF
>TRBJ2-7|.|.|TRBV27
TGTGCCAGCAGGCACACAGGGTACGAGCAGTACTTC
CASRHTGYEQYF
>TRBJ2-7|.|TRBD2|TRBV27
TGTGCCAGCAGTATCGCTAGCGGGGGGGCCGTCATGTACGAGCAGTACTTC
CASSIASGGAVMYEQYF
>TRBJ1-1|.|.|TRBV7-9
TGTGCCAGCAGCTCCAGTGCGAGGCCCACTGAAGCTTTCTTT
CASSSSARPTEAFF
>TRBJ2-1|.|.|TRBV11-2
TGTGCCAGCACCACGGGAGAGAACTCCTACAATGAGCAGTTCTTC
CASTTGENSYNEQFF
>TRBJ2-3|once|TRBD2|TRBV19
TGTGCCAGTAGTATAGGGGCTAGCGGGGGCACAGATACGCAGTATTTT
CASSIGASGGTDTQYF
>TRBJ2-5|.|.|TRBV6-5
TGTGCCAGCAGTACCGGGGAGACGGAGACCCAGTACTTC
CASSTGETETQYF
>TRBJ2-7|.|.|TRBV13
TGTGCCAGCAGCTTAGGTGCGAACTACGAGCAGTACTTC
CASSLGANYEQYF
>TRBJ2-5|.|.|TRBV9
TGTGCCAGCAGCGGATTCCAAGAGACCCAGTACTTC
CASSGFQETQYF
>TRBJ2-5|.|.|TRBV9
TGTGCCAGCAGCGGCGAGGGGGTTGAGGAGACCCAGTACTTC
CASSGEGVEETQYF
>TRBJ1-6|.|.|TRBV27
TGTGCCAGCAGGCCCCGTACAGGGACCCTTTCACCCCTCCACTTT
CASRPRTGTLSPLHF
>TRBJ1-4|.|TRBD1|TRBV10-2
TGCGCCAGCAGCCTGACAGGGCCCCCTGAAAAACTGTTTTTT
CASSLTGPPEKLFF
>TRBJ2-2|.|.|TRBV7-9
TGTGCCAGCAGCTCCGAGAACACCGGGGAGCTGTTTTTT
CASSSENTGELFF
>TRBJ2-5|.|TRBD2|TRBV7-6
TGTGCCAGCAGTCCGTTGACAGCGGGGGCCCTGATAAGGGGCGAGACCCAGTACTTC
CASSPLTAGALIRGETQYF
>TRBJ1-4|.|.|TRBV28
TGTGCCAGCAGTCAAGGGACATCTTATGAAAAACTGTTTTTT
CASSQGTSYEKLFF
>TRBJ1-5|.|TRBD1|TRBV5-1
TGCGCCAGCAGCGCCGGGACAGGGGGTCAGCCCCAGCATTTT
CASSAGTGGQPQHF
>TRBJ1-4|.|.|TRBV28
TGTGCCAGCAGTTTAGCAGGGGCGCGAGAAAAACTGTTTTTT
CASSLAGAREKLFF
>TRBJ2-7|.|.|TRBV7-9
TGTGCCAGCAGCTTAGTTCCGGGTTCCCACGAGCAGTACTTC
CASSLVPGSHEQYF
>TRBJ2-5|.|TRBD2|TRBV6-1
TGTGCCAGCAGCCTTACTAGCGGGGGGGCAGAGACCCAGTACTTC
CASSLTSGGAETQYF
>TRBJ1-4|once|.|TRBV7-9
TGTGCCAGCAGCTTGCTCCCGGCAGCTTCTTTCACTAATGAAAAACTGTTTTTT
CASSLLPAASFTNEKLFF
>TRBJ1-6|.|.|TRBV4-1
TGCGCCAGCAGCCAAGATCAGATGAGCTCCTATAATTCACCCCTCCACTTT
CASSQDQMSSYNSPLHF
>TRBJ1-1|.|.|TRBV6-5
TGTGCCAGCAGTTACTCGAGCCAGGGCGAAGCTTTCTTT
CASSYSSQGEAFF
>TRBJ2-5|.|.|TRBV28
TGTGCCAGCAGTGGGGAAGGGGTTAGGGAGACCCAGTACTTC
CASSGEGVRETQYF
>TRBJ1-6|.|.|TRBV2
TGTGCCAGCTTACCGACCCAGGGTTATAATTCACCCCTCCACTTT
CASLPTQGYNSPLHF
>TRBJ2-5|.|TRBD2|TRBV7-3
TGTGCCAGCAGCTCGGGTAGCGGGGGGCTGGAGACCCAGTACTTC
CASSSGSGGLETQYF
>TRBJ2-1|.|TRBD1|TRBV6-5
TGTGCCAGCAGTTATTCACGGGACAGGGGGGGCAATGAGCAGTTCTTC
CASSYSRDRGGNEQFF
>TRBJ2-7|.|.|TRBV27
TGTGCCAGCAGTTTACTCCCCGAGGCCTACGAGCAGTACTTC
CASSLLPEAYEQYF
>TRBJ2-2|.|.|TRBV28
TGTGCCAGCAGTGAGGGTATGAAGACCGGGGAGCTGTTTTTT
CASSEGMKTGELFF
>TRBJ1-1|.|.|TRBV6-1
TGTGCCAGCAGTCCTACGGGGGGCGGTGAAGCTTTCTTT
CASSPTGGGEAFF
>TRBJ1-2|once|.|TRBV6-1
TGTGCCAGCAGTGATGGAGGGGGAGGAGATGGCTACACCTTC
CASSDGGGGDGYTF
>TRBJ2-1|.|TRBD2|TRBV28
TGTGCCAGCAGTTTAAAGCGGGGGGCCTTCTACTACAATGAGCAGTTCTTC
CASSLKRGAFYYNEQFF
>TRBJ1-2|.|.|TRBV6-1
TGTGCCAGCAGTGCGAGGACGGCTTATGGCTACACCTTC
CASSARTAYGYTF
>TRBJ2-7|.|.|TRBV5-1
TGCGCCAGCAGTCCGGACGGCTACGAGCAGTACTTC
CASSPDGYEQYF
>TRBJ2-7|.|TRBD1|TRBV6-5
TGTGCCAGCAGTTCAAGACAGGGAAGCTCCTACGAGCAGTACTTC
CASSSRQGSSYEQYF
>TRBJ2-7|.|.|TRBV2
TGTGCCAGCAGTGGTGGGCCCACGGTCCCCTACGAGCAGTACTTC
CASSGGPTVPYEQYF
>TRBJ2-7|.|TRBD2|TRBV7-9
TGTGCCAGCAGCGACCCGGGACTAGTAAACGAGCAGTACTTC
CASSDPGLVNEQYF
>TRBJ2-1|.|TRBD1|TRBV10-2
TGCGCCAGCAGGGACAGGGGGTCAAATGAGCAGTTCTTC
CASRDRGSNEQFF
>TRBJ2-7|.|TRBD1|TRBV11-1
TGTGCCAGCAGCTGGACAGGGACCTACGAGCAGTACTTC
CASSWTGTYEQYF
>TRBJ2-1|.|TRBD2|TRBV7-9
TGTGCCAGCCGCGGGGGACTCAATGAGCAGTTCTTC
CASRGGLNEQFF
>TRBJ2-7|.|TRBD2|TRBV4-3
TGCGCCAGCAGCCAAACTAGCGGGGGGGCCTACGAGCAGTACTTC
CASSQTSGGAYEQYF
>TRBJ1-2|.|.|TRBV25-1
TGTGCCAGCAGTGGGGGGGGACACTATGGCTACACCTTC
CASSGGGHYGYTF
>TRBJ1-5|.|.|TRBV4-1
TGCGCCAGCAGCCAATCGGGACACCAGGGTAATCAGCCCCAGCATTTT
CASSQSGHQGNQPQHF
>TRBJ1-5|.|.|TRBV6-6
TGTGCCAGCAGTTACGGGGCCCCGCATCACCCCCAGCATTTT
CASSYGAPHHPQHF
>TRBJ1-5|few|.|TRBV5-6
TGTGCCAGCAGCTTGGGTAGAGGGGGGTCCCAGCCCCAGCATTTT
CASSLGRGGSQPQHF
>TRBJ2-7|.|TRBD2|TRBV7-9
TGTGCCAGCAGCTTCCCGACTAGCGGGGCCTCCTACGAGCAGTACTTC
CASSFPTSGASYEQYF
>TRBJ2-7|.|.|TRBV5-4
TGTGCCAGCAGCTTACAGAGCTACGAGGAGCAGTACTTC
CASSLQSYEEQYF
>TRBJ1-2|.|.|TRBV27
TGTGCCAGCAGTCCCCGAGCTAACTATGGCTACACCTTC
CASSPRANYGYTF
>TRBJ1-4|few|.|TRBV6-1
TGTGCCAGCAGTGCCTTTCTACCCAGGGCCCCTAATGAAAAACTGTTTTTT
CASSAFLPRAPNEKLFF
>TRBJ1-5|.|.|TRBV2
TGTGCCAGCAGTGAACGAGGGGCGCCGGATCAGCCCCAGCATTTT
CASSERGAPDQPQHF
>TRBJ1-2|.|TRBD1|TRBV27
TGTGCCAGCAGTCCGTTGGTTGGGACAGGAGATGGCTACACCTTC
CASSPLVGTGDGYTF
>TRBJ1-2|.|TRBD1|TRBV27
TGTGCCAGCAGTTGGACGGGACAGAACTATGGCTACACCTTC
CASSWTGQNYGYTF
>TRBJ2-4|few|.|TRBV7-3
TGTGCCAGCAGCTTAAGAGGCGGGCCAGGGGAAAACATTCAGTACTTC
CASSLRGGPGENIQYF
>TRBJ2-3|.|.|TRBV27
TGTGCCAGCAGTTTATCCTGGGGGAGATACACAGATACGCAGTATTTT
CASSLSWGRYTDTQYF
>TRBJ2-7|.|.|TRBV27
TGTGCCAGCAGCCCAGGGGGGACTAGTGAGCAGTACTTC
CASSPGGTSEQYF